A selection of T cell receptor beta chains follows, all from one sample in a study of blood T cell repertoires in COVID-19. The data were produced by immunoSEQ multiplex PCR, yet TCRdb's version contains in-frame clones alone and is incomplete. The sample yields some 190,000 clones, more than 75% seen once. Source material: peripheral blood. The receptors were sampled from a human donor in a cohort sampled during active COVID-19. Each CDR3 is given with its conserved first and last residue. A D gene is named only where the DNA matches it firmly. A row's size may be missing; if present it is once, few, many or a size class.

V	size	D	J	DNA	CDR3
TRBV29-1	NA	TRBD1	TRBJ1-1	TGCAGCGTCGGGACAGGAGACACTGAAGCTTTCTTT	CSVGTGDTEAFF
TRBV18	NA	TRBD1	TRBJ1-5	TGTGCCAGCTCACCACGGGGTCGAACCGGGACAGGGAATCAGCCCCAGCATTTT	CASSPRGRTGTGNQPQHF
TRBV9	NA	NA	TRBJ2-3	TGTGCCAGCAGCATCGGGGGACTCACAGATACGCAGTATTTT	CASSIGGLTDTQYF
TRBV7-9	NA	TRBD1	TRBJ1-1	TGTGCCAGCAGCTTAGCGTTGGGACAGTCGAGCACTGAAGCTTTCTTT	CASSLALGQSSTEAFF
TRBV30	NA	NA	TRBJ1-1	TGTGCCTGGAATTACGGGGGGGACGCCGGGGCTTTCTTT	CAWNYGGDAGAFF
TRBV27	NA	NA	TRBJ1-4	TGTGCCAGCAGTCACCCTCTTAGACAGTCTCATCCGGGCCTAACTAATGAAAAACTGTTTTTT	CASSHPLRQSHPGLTNEKLFF
TRBV21-1	NA	NA	TRBJ2-7	TGTGCCATCTACGGTAGCGGGAGGTTGAACGAGCAGTACTTC	CAIYGSGRLNEQYF
TRBV19	NA	TRBD1	TRBJ2-6	TGTGCCAGTAGTATAGGCCTTCTACCCGGGACAGGGGGGAGGGGGGCCAACGTCCTGACTTTC	CASSIGLLPGTGGRGANVLTF
TRBV30	NA	TRBD1	TRBJ1-5	TGTGCCTGGGGAGACAGGGATAATCAGCCCCAGCATTTT	CAWGDRDNQPQHF
TRBV7-9	NA	NA	TRBJ2-7	TGTGCCAGCAGCTTAACTGTGTCCGAGCAGTACTTC	CASSLTVSEQYF
TRBV29-1	once	NA	TRBJ2-3	TGCAGCGTTGGTACAGCCGGGAACACAGATACGCAGTATTTT	CSVGTAGNTDTQYF
TRBV6-1	NA	NA	TRBJ1-1	TGTGCCAGCAGTGAACACAAAACAGGGCTCCTCGATGCTTTCTTT	CASSEHKTGLLDAFF
TRBV4-3	NA	TRBD2	TRBJ2-2	TGCGCCAGCAGCCAGGGTCGGACTAGCGCGCGACCCGGGGAGCTGTTTTTT	CASSQGRTSARPGELFF
TRBV2	NA	NA	TRBJ2-1	TGTGCCAGCAGTGTCGCAGGGGTGAGCTCCTACAATGAGCAGTTCTTC	CASSVAGVSSYNEQFF
TRBV18	NA	NA	TRBJ2-1	TGTGCCAGCTCACCAAAACCGGGCCAGGGAAATGAGCAGTTCTTC	CASSPKPGQGNEQFF
TRBV11-2	NA	TRBD2	TRBJ2-7	TGTGCCAGCAGCTTAGATCTTCCCGGCCTAGCGGGGTCCTACGAGCAGTACTTC	CASSLDLPGLAGSYEQYF
TRBV19	NA	NA	TRBJ2-7	TGTGCCAGTAGTATGACAGAAAACTACGAGCAGTACTTC	CASSMTENYEQYF
TRBV10-3	NA	TRBD2	TRBJ2-1	TGTGCCATCAGAGGGGGACTAGCGGACTACAATGAGCAGTTCTTC	CAIRGGLADYNEQFF
TRBV11-2	once	TRBD2	TRBJ2-6	TGTGCCAGCAGCCCATTCCCAGCGGGAGGCCCTGGGGCCAACGTCCTGACTTTC	CASSPFPAGGPGANVLTF
TRBV30	NA	NA	TRBJ2-7	TGTGCCTGGAATAAAACTTCCTACGAGCAGTACTTC	CAWNKTSYEQYF
TRBV19	NA	NA	TRBJ1-2	TGTGCCAGTACCAACAGCCGCGGGAGTTCCTATGGCTACACCTTC	CASTNSRGSSYGYTF
TRBV19	NA	TRBD1	TRBJ2-3	TGTGCCAGTAGCACCAGACAGGGGGCCGGAGATACGCAGTATTTT	CASSTRQGAGDTQYF
TRBV7-9	NA	NA	TRBJ1-5	TGTGCCAGCAGCCGAAACGGGCAGCCCCAGCATTTT	CASSRNGQPQHF
TRBV2	NA	TRBD2	TRBJ2-5	TGTGCCAGCAGCCAACGGACTAGCGGGGGCGGGGAGACCCAGTACTTC	CASSQRTSGGGETQYF
TRBV6-6	NA	NA	TRBJ2-3	TGTGCCAGCAGTCGGGGGAGGTGGCTGACCTCGACCACAGATACGCAGTATTTT	CASSRGRWLTSTTDTQYF
TRBV30	NA	TRBD1	TRBJ2-7	TGTGCCTGCGAGAGACGGGACAGTCAATCCTACGAGCAGTACTTC	CACERRDSQSYEQYF
TRBV9	once	TRBD1	TRBJ1-2	TGTGCCAGCAGCGTGGGTGACAGGGCGGGCTACACCTTC	CASSVGDRAGYTF
TRBV4-1	NA	TRBD2	TRBJ2-1	TGCGCCAGCAGCCCCTTGGCGGGAGGATCCTACAATGAGCAGTTCTTC	CASSPLAGGSYNEQFF
TRBV4-1	NA	NA	TRBJ2-7	TGCGCCAGCAGCCAAGAAGGAGGCCCGGGCCCTTTTAGCTACGAGCAGTACTTC	CASSQEGGPGPFSYEQYF
TRBV29-1	NA	TRBD2	TRBJ2-7	TGCAGCGCTAGAGGGACTAGCGGGAGAACCTACGAGCAGTACTTC	CSARGTSGRTYEQYF
TRBV6-2/TRBV6-3	NA	TRBD2	TRBJ2-3	TGTGCCAGCAGTCCCTCTAGCGGGGGGGCCGGCACAGATACGCAGTATTTT	CASSPSSGGAGTDTQYF
TRBV27	NA	NA	TRBJ1-2	TGTGCCAGCAGTGATTCCCGTTCAGGGAACTATGGCTACACCTTC	CASSDSRSGNYGYTF
TRBV29-1	NA	TRBD2	TRBJ2-3	TGCAGCGTGGAACCCAGAGCGGGGGGCACAGATACGCAGTATTTT	CSVEPRAGGTDTQYF
TRBV14	NA	NA	TRBJ2-7	TGTGCCAGCAGCCGAACTAACTACGAGCAGTACTTC	CASSRTNYEQYF
TRBV18	NA	TRBD2	TRBJ2-7	TGTGCCAGCTCACCACGTGGGCTAGCGGGAGTTGGGGAGCAGTACTTC	CASSPRGLAGVGEQYF
TRBV3-1/TRBV3-2	NA	NA	TRBJ1-2	TGTGCCAGCAGCCTGCAGGGTGGGCATGGCTACACCTTC	CASSLQGGHGYTF
TRBV7-7	NA	NA	TRBJ2-1	TGTGCTAGCAGCCTACCGGTGCCGAGCTCCTACAATGAGCAGTTCTTC	CASSLPVPSSYNEQFF
TRBV5-4	NA	TRBD2	TRBJ2-3	TGTGCCAGCAGCGGATCGGGACTAGCTTCAGATACGCAGTATTTT	CASSGSGLASDTQYF
TRBV7-9	few	TRBD2	TRBJ2-2	TGTGCCAGCAGAACGGGACTAGCGGGACCGGGGGAGCTGTTTTTT	CASRTGLAGPGELFF
TRBV29-1	NA	NA	TRBJ2-5	TGCAGCGTTGAAGACGGGGGAGAGACCCAGTACTTC	CSVEDGGETQYF
TRBV9	NA	NA	TRBJ2-2	TGTGCCAGCAGCGTAGACAAGCGACCCGGGGAGCTGTTTTTT	CASSVDKRPGELFF
TRBV18	NA	NA	TRBJ1-2	TGTGCCAGCTCACCGGGTGACGGGGTCGGCGGCTACACCTTC	CASSPGDGVGGYTF